In its sample, the clone carrying this T cell receptor beta chain was seen many times. CDR1 and CDR2 (germline): SGHAT, FQNNGV. The CDR3 is made up of 11 amino acids. V lost 6 bases and J lost 6, with 8 bases in between. TCRdb independently ran MiXCR on the 5' RACE reads; one entry per CDR3 protein. The data contain more than 40,000 distinct CDR3 sequences, less than 4% of them singletons. The record originates from a study of neurological immune-mediated disorders. The chain has TRBV11-2 and TRBJ2-5; D remains ambiguous. This receptor was identified in a woman between 45 and 60 years old with multiple sclerosis. Input material: PBMCs. The CDR3 is CASSALKTQYF. CDR3 nucleotide sequence: TGTGCCAGCAGTGCGTTAAAGACCCAGTACTTC. Variable domain in full (rest from reference TRBV11-2 and TRBJ2-5): EAGVAQSPRYKIIEKRQSVAFWCNPISGHATLYWYQQILGQGPKLLIQFQNNGVVDDSQLPKDRFSAERLKGVDSTLKIQPAKLEDSAVYLCASSALKTQYFGPGTRLLVL.